This TCR beta chain is drawn from a study of cytomegalovirus exposure and HLA in healthy donors. Across the study: There were roughly 80 million unique TCRs (from HLA-typed donors) in an early data release.

V was clipped by 5 bases and J by 7 bases; unmatched bases: 10. Germline values: CDR1 SGHTA, CDR2 FQGNSA. The CDR3 has 15 amino acids. The study ran its PCR with 60 Vbeta and 13 Jbeta primers. Clones were sequenced by immunoSEQ multiplex PCR, and TCRdb holds only the in-frame ones, with some missing. The table has 100,000 to 150,000 clones, more than 75% seen once. This clone was recorded only once. The chain couples TRBV7-2 to TRBJ2-1, with 8 bases aligning to TRBD2. What was sequenced was PBMCs. The clonotype originates from a man younger than 40 in good health and CMV-seropositive. In DNA form, the CDR3 reads TGTGCCAGCAGCGCCTCAGCGGGAGTGCGGAATGAGCAGTTCTTC. This sequence encodes CASSASAGVRNEQFF.